This is a list of T cell receptor beta chains from one sample in a study of metastatic and nonmetastatic thyroid tumors. MiXCR re-clonotyped the PCR reads for TCRdb. Among about 59,000 clones listed, 15% to 20% were seen once. Sequenced: blood. The receptors originated from a male donor with papillary thyroid cancer or a benign thyroid nodule (not recorded which). Some clones in this sample may be carry-over from other donors' samples. CDR3s include the opening cysteine and the closing phenylalanine or tryptophan.

v_gene	CDR3aa
TRBV3-1	CASSQDQGGYNEQFF
TRBV12-3/TRBV12-4	CASSLGSGILYEQYF
TRBV12-3/TRBV12-4	CASSPSSGGANVLTF
TRBV11-2	CASSLLAYTYNEQFF
TRBV24-1	CATSKGLASYNEQFF
TRBV6-1	CASSLVAGDEQCF
TRBV20-1	CSARHDRGSYNEQFF
TRBV20-1	CSAPPTVATEAFF
TRBV30	CAWSVAGGSNKHQHF
TRBV7-2	CASSLLPAGVRPTSTDTQYF
TRBV7-2	CASSLAMVAYNEQFF
TRBV12-3/TRBV12-4	CASSFTSGGAEFF
TRBV9	CASSANLDRVQVEQYF
TRBV12-3/TRBV12-4	CASSLGLASQLF
TRBV6-2/TRBV6-3	CASSYSVGAEAFF
TRBV11-2	CASSLVGPGRGRSYEQYF
TRBV6-1	CASSLTSGGAVDTQYF
TRBV12-3/TRBV12-4	CASSLAEGEGKLFF
TRBV25-1	CASSEPSFNQPQHF
TRBV28	CASGNRGGSYEQYF
TRBV30	CAFFRDSYGYTF
TRBV28	CASSRSGGAETQYF
TRBV28	CASSRTREQFF
TRBV6-4	CASSESGGTGNEQFF
TRBV12-3/TRBV12-4	CASSYSGNTIYF
TRBV7-2	CASSSPGGVSYEQYF
TRBV6-4	CVSSVGASGGDNEQFF
TRBV12-3/TRBV12-4	CASSSRGEQYF
TRBV12-3/TRBV12-4	CASRRLGTASNEKLFF
TRBV27	CASSFGMNTEAFF
TRBV25-1	CASSGRQGISETQYF
TRBV20-1	CSAPALATPLRTQYF
TRBV9	CASSYEEMETQYF
TRBV10-2	CASRGQALQPQHF
TRBV11-2	CASSERQVPSSYGYTF
TRBV7-8	CAISPGQTISGANVLTF
TRBV12-3/TRBV12-4	CASRKSGVGTEAFF
TRBV2	CASSFRGPGQQYF
TRBV5-6	CASSLSPSGELFF
TRBV19	CASSLDIFSNQPQHF
TRBV24-1	CATSEGAQTNEKLFF
TRBV5-4	CASSLGRGPYGYTF
TRBV5-1	CASSLSPAGGGNEQFF
TRBV12-3/TRBV12-4	CASSFNPSSYNEQFF
TRBV19	CASIQVGGPTNEKLFF